This T cell receptor beta chain was captured in a study of T cell responses to AZD1222 COVID-19 vaccine. This clone was counted a single time. This CDR3 is built from 15 residues. The V gene lost 0 bases and the J gene lost 7 bases, with 13 bases spanning the gap. Germline-derived CDR1 and CDR2 are SEHNR and FQNEAQ (reference sequence). The method was immunoSEQ multiplex PCR; TCRdb's version includes in-frame clones alone and lacks a portion of them. There are more than 250,000 clones in the sample; 93% occur only once, and roughly 0.5% lies in the top ten. The sequences come from peripheral blood, collected on day 0 of AZD1222 vaccination. The sequence came from an adult in good health. This chain links TRBV7-9 with TRBJ1-3; D ambiguous. CDR3 amino acids: CASSLALRTVNTIYF. The DNA for the CDR3 is TGTGCCAGCAGCTTAGCGCTCCGTACTGTCAACACCATATATTTT.